A selection of T cell receptor beta chains follows, all from one sample in a study of blood T cell repertoires in COVID-19. This table comes from immunoSEQ multiplex PCR, and its TCRdb copy is limited to in-frame clones, with some not included. Of approximately 200,000 clones listed, more than 70% are singletons. The sample was PBMCs or T cells enriched from blood (not recorded which). The receptors originated from a woman aged 25 to 39 who had recovered from COVID-19. Each CDR3 is given with its conserved first and last residue. The order of the fields is clone size, J gene, V gene, D gene, CDR3 protein, CDR3 DNA. A D gene is named only where the DNA matches it firmly. Clone size is not always given. Where it is, it says once, few, many or a class for expanded clones.

clone size: NA
J gene: TRBJ2-7
V gene: TRBV4-2
D gene: NA
CDR3 protein: CASSQSTGVTLSYEQYF
CDR3 DNA: TGTGCCAGCAGCCAGTCGACGGGAGTGACGCTCTCCTACGAGCAGTACTTC

clone size: NA
J gene: TRBJ2-1
V gene: TRBV19
D gene: TRBD2
CDR3 protein: CASSIDWTGGTSGASSSYNEQFF
CDR3 DNA: TGTGCCAGTAGTATAGATTGGACGGGTGGGACTAGCGGGGCATCGAGCTCCTACAATGAGCAGTTCTTC

clone size: NA
J gene: TRBJ1-3
V gene: TRBV5-1
D gene: NA
CDR3 protein: CASSLGTAVSGNTIYF
CDR3 DNA: TGCGCCAGCAGCTTGGGGACAGCCGTCTCTGGAAACACCATATATTTT

clone size: NA
J gene: TRBJ1-2
V gene: TRBV2
D gene: NA
CDR3 protein: CASSENPRNYGYTF
CDR3 DNA: TGTGCCAGCAGTGAAAACCCCCGGAACTATGGCTACACCTTC

clone size: NA
J gene: TRBJ2-1
V gene: TRBV27
D gene: TRBD2
CDR3 protein: CASSLPGLAVRNEQFF
CDR3 DNA: TGTGCCAGCAGTTTGCCGGGACTAGCGGTGCGAAATGAGCAGTTCTTC

clone size: NA
J gene: TRBJ2-1
V gene: TRBV5-1
D gene: TRBD2
CDR3 protein: CASSLGGLAADNEQFF
CDR3 DNA: TGCGCCAGCAGCTTGGGGGGACTAGCGGCGGACAATGAGCAGTTCTTC

clone size: once
J gene: TRBJ2-1
V gene: TRBV18
D gene: TRBD1
CDR3 protein: CASSPGQGDYNEQFF
CDR3 DNA: TGTGCCAGCTCACCGGGACAGGGGGATTACAATGAGCAGTTCTTC

clone size: once
J gene: TRBJ2-7
V gene: TRBV5-5
D gene: NA
CDR3 protein: CASSLDLQGYEQYF
CDR3 DNA: TGTGCCAGCAGCTTAGATCTGCAGGGCTACGAGCAGTACTTC

clone size: NA
J gene: TRBJ2-7
V gene: TRBV5-1
D gene: NA
CDR3 protein: CASSLRSASYEQYF
CDR3 DNA: TGCGCCAGCAGCTTGCGTAGCGCCTCCTACGAGCAGTACTTC

clone size: NA
J gene: TRBJ2-5
V gene: TRBV5-4
D gene: NA
CDR3 protein: CASSPRSTGQETQYF
CDR3 DNA: TGTGCCAGCAGCCCGAGGTCGACGGGTCAAGAGACCCAGTACTTC

clone size: NA
J gene: TRBJ2-5
V gene: TRBV3-1/TRBV3-2
D gene: NA
CDR3 protein: CASSQDLETQYF
CDR3 DNA: TGTGCCAGCAGCCAAGATCTGGAGACCCAGTACTTC

clone size: NA
J gene: TRBJ2-5
V gene: TRBV24-1
D gene: TRBD2
CDR3 protein: CATSGEREGQETQYF
CDR3 DNA: TGTGCCACCAGTGGTGAACGGGAGGGCCAAGAGACCCAGTACTTC

clone size: NA
J gene: TRBJ2-1
V gene: TRBV2
D gene: TRBD2
CDR3 protein: CASRDPLAAATMNEQFF
CDR3 DNA: TGTGCCAGCAGGGACCCACTAGCGGCGGCTACAATGAATGAGCAGTTCTTC

clone size: NA
J gene: TRBJ1-2
V gene: TRBV7-8
D gene: NA
CDR3 protein: CASSTTDSYGYTF
CDR3 DNA: TGTGCCAGCAGCACAACAGACAGCTATGGCTACACCTTC

clone size: NA
J gene: TRBJ1-6
V gene: TRBV6-1
D gene: NA
CDR3 protein: CASSEAGGPGSPLHF
CDR3 DNA: TGTGCCAGCAGTGAAGCAGGAGGTCCAGGTTCACCCCTCCACTTT

clone size: NA
J gene: TRBJ1-6
V gene: TRBV5-4
D gene: NA
CDR3 protein: CASTIGRPGSSPLHF
CDR3 DNA: TGTGCCAGCACCATCGGAAGACCCGGGAGTTCACCCCTCCACTTT

clone size: NA
J gene: TRBJ2-5
V gene: TRBV9
D gene: TRBD2
CDR3 protein: CASSAHAGGASGQETQYF
CDR3 DNA: TGTGCCAGCAGCGCCCATGCGGGGGGGGCTAGCGGCCAAGAGACCCAGTACTTC

clone size: once
J gene: TRBJ1-5
V gene: TRBV11-2
D gene: TRBD1
CDR3 protein: CASSFTGGDQPQHF
CDR3 DNA: TGTGCCAGCAGCTTTACAGGGGGCGATCAGCCCCAGCATTTT

clone size: few
J gene: TRBJ2-7
V gene: TRBV5-1
D gene: NA
CDR3 protein: CASSPKQGWYEQYF
CDR3 DNA: TGCGCCAGCAGCCCCAAACAGGGATGGTACGAGCAGTACTTC

clone size: once
J gene: TRBJ2-6
V gene: TRBV4-1
D gene: NA
CDR3 protein: CASSQAWGPGANVLTF
CDR3 DNA: TGCGCCAGCAGCCAAGCTTGGGGGCCTGGGGCCAACGTCCTGACTTTC

clone size: NA
J gene: TRBJ2-1
V gene: TRBV21-1
D gene: NA
CDR3 protein: CASKRKGTDDNEQFF
CDR3 DNA: TGTGCCAGCAAAAGAAAGGGGACAGACGACAATGAGCAGTTCTTC

clone size: NA
J gene: TRBJ2-5
V gene: TRBV19
D gene: NA
CDR3 protein: CASSSQETQYF
CDR3 DNA: TGTGCCAGTAGTTCGCAAGAGACCCAGTACTTC

clone size: NA
J gene: TRBJ2-3
V gene: TRBV7-9
D gene: TRBD2
CDR3 protein: CASSLEGTSGGADTQYF
CDR3 DNA: TGTGCCAGCAGCTTAGAGGGGACTAGCGGAGGGGCAGATACGCAGTATTTT

clone size: NA
J gene: TRBJ1-1
V gene: TRBV28
D gene: NA
CDR3 protein: CASKRVLSPRDEAFF
CDR3 DNA: TGTGCCAGCAAGAGGGTTTTGTCACCTAGGGATGAAGCTTTCTTT

clone size: NA
J gene: TRBJ2-1
V gene: TRBV19
D gene: TRBD2
CDR3 protein: CASSIVSAGGNEQFF
CDR3 DNA: TGTGCCAGTAGTATAGTATCAGCGGGAGGCAATGAGCAGTTCTTC

clone size: once
J gene: TRBJ2-3
V gene: TRBV6-5
D gene: NA
CDR3 protein: CASSYMGDTQYF
CDR3 DNA: TGTGCCAGCAGTTATATGGGCGATACGCAGTATTTT

clone size: NA
J gene: TRBJ1-2
V gene: TRBV5-4
D gene: NA
CDR3 protein: CASSLVSGLGGGYTF
CDR3 DNA: TGTGCCAGCAGCTTGGTTAGCGGCCTGGGGGGTGGCTACACCTTC

clone size: NA
J gene: TRBJ2-7
V gene: TRBV27
D gene: NA
CDR3 protein: CASSLRGMGSYEQYF
CDR3 DNA: TGTGCCAGCAGTTTACGGGGAATGGGCTCCTACGAGCAGTACTTC

clone size: NA
J gene: TRBJ1-2
V gene: TRBV29-1
D gene: NA
CDR3 protein: CSVGAGWSGYGYTF
CDR3 DNA: TGCAGCGTTGGGGCAGGGTGGTCAGGCTATGGCTACACCTTC

clone size: NA
J gene: TRBJ2-3
V gene: TRBV29-1
D gene: TRBD2
CDR3 protein: CSAVGLAGVDYTQYF
CDR3 DNA: TGCAGCGCCGTGGGGCTAGCGGGAGTGGATTATACGCAGTATTTT

clone size: NA
J gene: TRBJ1-2
V gene: TRBV18
D gene: NA
CDR3 protein: CASSPDSFNYGYTF
CDR3 DNA: TGTGCCAGCTCACCAGACAGCTTTAACTATGGCTACACCTTC

clone size: NA
J gene: TRBJ2-3
V gene: TRBV11-2
D gene: NA
CDR3 protein: CASTGGTERAGWDTQYF
CDR3 DNA: TGTGCCAGCACGGGGGGCACGGAACGTGCAGGGTGGGATACGCAGTATTTT

clone size: NA
J gene: TRBJ1-3
V gene: TRBV9
D gene: TRBD1
CDR3 protein: CASSAGDRVGGNTIYF
CDR3 DNA: TGTGCCAGCAGCGCGGGGGACAGGGTGGGTGGAAACACCATATATTTT

clone size: NA
J gene: TRBJ2-7
V gene: TRBV19
D gene: TRBD1
CDR3 protein: CASSIGQGAYEQYF
CDR3 DNA: TGTGCCAGTAGTATAGGACAGGGGGCCTACGAGCAGTACTTC

clone size: NA
J gene: TRBJ2-7
V gene: TRBV6-5
D gene: NA
CDR3 protein: CASSYGLGLNTYEQYF
CDR3 DNA: TGTGCCAGCAGTTATGGTCTGGGACTTAACACCTACGAGCAGTACTTC

clone size: NA
J gene: TRBJ2-3
V gene: TRBV28
D gene: NA
CDR3 protein: CASSLLRRTDTQYF
CDR3 DNA: TGTGCCAGCAGTTTATTGCGCCGCACAGATACGCAGTATTTT

clone size: NA
J gene: TRBJ2-7
V gene: TRBV9
D gene: NA
CDR3 protein: CASSVASANYEQYF
CDR3 DNA: TGTGCCAGCAGCGTGGCTAGCGCCAATTACGAGCAGTACTTC

clone size: NA
J gene: TRBJ2-7
V gene: TRBV5-1
D gene: TRBD1
CDR3 protein: CASSWRDPGTGKDEQYF
CDR3 DNA: TGCGCCAGCAGCTGGCGGGACCCCGGGACAGGGAAGGACGAGCAGTACTTC

clone size: NA
J gene: TRBJ2-7
V gene: TRBV6-7
D gene: TRBD2
CDR3 protein: CASSYPTSGRDYEQYF
CDR3 DNA: TGTGCCAGCAGTTACCCAACTAGCGGGAGGGACTACGAGCAGTACTTC

clone size: NA
J gene: TRBJ2-2
V gene: TRBV19
D gene: TRBD1
CDR3 protein: CASSIGTGGHTGELFF
CDR3 DNA: TGTGCCAGTAGTATTGGGACAGGGGGCCACACCGGGGAGCTGTTTTTT

clone size: once
J gene: TRBJ2-7
V gene: TRBV5-1
D gene: TRBD1
CDR3 protein: CASSLDYRGLEKYF
CDR3 DNA: TGCGCCAGCAGCTTGGACTACAGGGGGTTAGAAAAGTACTTC

clone size: NA
J gene: TRBJ2-7
V gene: TRBV14
D gene: NA
CDR3 protein: CASSQDTGNNGYEQYF
CDR3 DNA: TGTGCCAGCAGCCAAGATACGGGGAATAATGGCTACGAGCAGTACTTC

clone size: NA
J gene: TRBJ2-5
V gene: TRBV7-9
D gene: TRBD1
CDR3 protein: CASSSGQGVQETQYF
CDR3 DNA: TGTGCCAGCAGCTCGGGACAGGGGGTGCAAGAGACCCAGTACTTC

clone size: NA
J gene: TRBJ2-2
V gene: TRBV25-1
D gene: TRBD1
CDR3 protein: CASSVGTGGTGELFF
CDR3 DNA: TGTGCCAGCAGTGTGGGGACAGGGGGGACCGGGGAGCTGTTTTTT

clone size: NA
J gene: TRBJ1-2
V gene: TRBV2
D gene: NA
CDR3 protein: CASSGNNYGYTF
CDR3 DNA: TGTGCCAGTTCAGGGAACAACTATGGCTACACCTTC

clone size: NA
J gene: TRBJ2-3
V gene: TRBV5-8
D gene: NA
CDR3 protein: CASSLRRRTDTQYF
CDR3 DNA: TGTGCCAGCAGCTTAAGGCGGCGCACAGATACGCAGTATTTT

clone size: NA
J gene: TRBJ2-7
V gene: TRBV4-1
D gene: TRBD1
CDR3 protein: CASSTGTASSYEQYF
CDR3 DNA: TGCGCCAGCAGCACCGGGACAGCTAGCTCCTACGAGCAGTACTTC

clone size: NA
J gene: TRBJ2-6
V gene: TRBV29-1
D gene: NA
CDR3 protein: CSVSSSGANVLTF
CDR3 DNA: TGCAGCGTTTCTAGCTCTGGGGCCAACGTCCTGACTTTC

clone size: NA
J gene: TRBJ1-1
V gene: TRBV6-6
D gene: NA
CDR3 protein: CASSETMNTEAFF
CDR3 DNA: TGTGCCAGCAGTGAGACTATGAACACTGAAGCTTTCTTT

clone size: once
J gene: TRBJ1-5
V gene: TRBV7-2
D gene: NA
CDR3 protein: CASSLRGTSNQPQHF
CDR3 DNA: TGTGCCAGCAGCTTACGGGGGACTAGCAATCAGCCCCAGCATTTT

clone size: NA
J gene: TRBJ2-7
V gene: TRBV14
D gene: TRBD1
CDR3 protein: CASSQGDLTGDNHEQYF
CDR3 DNA: TGTGCCAGCAGCCAAGGCGACCTGACAGGGGATAACCACGAGCAGTACTTC

clone size: NA
J gene: TRBJ1-5
V gene: TRBV3-1/TRBV3-2
D gene: NA
CDR3 protein: CASSQGENQPQHF
CDR3 DNA: TGTGCCAGCAGTCAAGGGGAGAATCAGCCCCAGCATTTT

clone size: NA
J gene: TRBJ2-2
V gene: TRBV6-5
D gene: NA
CDR3 protein: CASSYFPSAGELFF
CDR3 DNA: TGTGCCAGCAGTTACTTTCCGTCGGCCGGGGAGCTGTTTTTT

clone size: NA
J gene: TRBJ2-7
V gene: TRBV7-9
D gene: TRBD2
CDR3 protein: CASERGIYEQYF
CDR3 DNA: TGTGCCAGTGAGCGGGGTATCTACGAGCAGTACTTC